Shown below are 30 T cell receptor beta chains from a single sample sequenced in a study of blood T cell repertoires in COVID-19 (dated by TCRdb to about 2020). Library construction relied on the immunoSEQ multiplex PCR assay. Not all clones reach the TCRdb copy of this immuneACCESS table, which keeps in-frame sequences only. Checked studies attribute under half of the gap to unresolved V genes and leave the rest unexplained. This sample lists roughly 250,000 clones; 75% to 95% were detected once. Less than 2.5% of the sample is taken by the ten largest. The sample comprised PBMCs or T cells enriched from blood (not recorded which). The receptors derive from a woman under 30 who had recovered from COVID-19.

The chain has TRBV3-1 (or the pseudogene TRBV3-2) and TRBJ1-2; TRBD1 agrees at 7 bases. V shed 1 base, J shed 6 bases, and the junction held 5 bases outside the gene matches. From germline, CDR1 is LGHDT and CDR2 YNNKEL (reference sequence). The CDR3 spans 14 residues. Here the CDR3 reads CASSQVQGRDGYTF. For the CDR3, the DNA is TGTGCCAGCAGCCAAGTACAGGGGCGGGATGGCTACACCTTC.

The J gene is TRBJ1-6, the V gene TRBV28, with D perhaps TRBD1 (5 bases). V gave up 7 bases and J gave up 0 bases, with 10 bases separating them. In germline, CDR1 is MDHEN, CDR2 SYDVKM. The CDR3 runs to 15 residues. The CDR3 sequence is CASIRANSYNSPLHF. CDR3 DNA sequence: TGTGCCAGCATCAGGGCGAACTCCTATAATTCACCCCTCCACTTT.

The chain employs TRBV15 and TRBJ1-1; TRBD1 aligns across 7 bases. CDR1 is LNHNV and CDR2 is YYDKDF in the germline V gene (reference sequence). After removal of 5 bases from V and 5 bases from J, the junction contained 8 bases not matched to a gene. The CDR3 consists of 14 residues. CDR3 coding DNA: TGTGCCACCAGCGAGGACAGGCTGGGTACTGAAGCTTTCTTT. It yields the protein CATSEDRLGTEAFF.

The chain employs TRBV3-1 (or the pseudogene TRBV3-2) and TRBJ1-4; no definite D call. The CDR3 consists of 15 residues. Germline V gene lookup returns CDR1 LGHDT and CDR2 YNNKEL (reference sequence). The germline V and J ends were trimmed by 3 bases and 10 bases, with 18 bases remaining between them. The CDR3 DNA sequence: TGTGCCAGCAGCCAGGGTCTGGCCCGGCGGGCAAAACTGTTTTTT. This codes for CASSQGLARRAKLFF.

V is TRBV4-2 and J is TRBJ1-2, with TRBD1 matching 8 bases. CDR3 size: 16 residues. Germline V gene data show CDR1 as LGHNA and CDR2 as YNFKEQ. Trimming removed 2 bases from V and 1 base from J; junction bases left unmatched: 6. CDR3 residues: CASSQPGTGFNYGYTF. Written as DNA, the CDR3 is TGTGCCAGCAGCCAACCGGGGACAGGCTTTAACTATGGCTACACCTTC.

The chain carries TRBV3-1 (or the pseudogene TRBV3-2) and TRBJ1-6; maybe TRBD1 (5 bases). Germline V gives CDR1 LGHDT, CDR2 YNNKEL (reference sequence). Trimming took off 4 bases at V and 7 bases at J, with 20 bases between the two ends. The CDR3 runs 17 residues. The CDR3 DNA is TGTGCCAGCAGCCCCCCCGGGGGAAGCAGCCTCAATTCACCCCTCCACTTT. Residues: CASSPPGGSSLNSPLHF.

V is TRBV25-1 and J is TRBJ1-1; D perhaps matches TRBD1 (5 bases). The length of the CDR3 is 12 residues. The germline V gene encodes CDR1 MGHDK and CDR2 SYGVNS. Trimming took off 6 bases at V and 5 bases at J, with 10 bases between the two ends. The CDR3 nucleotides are TGTGCCAGCAGGGGGCTGGTGACTGAAGCTTTCTTT. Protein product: CASRGLVTEAFF.

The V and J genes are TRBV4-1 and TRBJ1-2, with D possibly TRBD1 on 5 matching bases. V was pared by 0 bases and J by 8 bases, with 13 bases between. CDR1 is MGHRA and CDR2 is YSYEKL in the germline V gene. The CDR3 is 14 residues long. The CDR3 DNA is TGCGCCAGCAGCCAAGAGGTCGCGGGGGGAGGCTACACCTTC. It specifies CASSQEVAGGGYTF.

DNA for the CDR3: TGTGCCAGAAGCTTATTGGGGACAGTGAACACTGAAGCTTTCTTT. Its protein product is CARSLLGTVNTEAFF. The V gene is TRBV7-5, the J gene TRBJ1-1; the table gives TRBD1 as D, unverified against the DNA. TRBV7-5 is a known pseudogene. The CDR3 has 15 amino acids.

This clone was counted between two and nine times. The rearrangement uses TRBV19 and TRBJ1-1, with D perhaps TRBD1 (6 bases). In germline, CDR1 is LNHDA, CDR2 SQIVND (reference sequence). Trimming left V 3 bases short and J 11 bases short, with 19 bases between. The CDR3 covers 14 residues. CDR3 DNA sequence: TGTGCCAGTAGTATTTTTGGAGTCGAGGGGGTCGCTTTCTTT. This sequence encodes CASSIFGVEGVAFF.

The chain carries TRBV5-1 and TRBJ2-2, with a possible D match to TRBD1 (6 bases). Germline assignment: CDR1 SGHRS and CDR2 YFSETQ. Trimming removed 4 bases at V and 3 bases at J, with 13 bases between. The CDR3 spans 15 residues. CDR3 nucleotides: TGCGCCAGCAGCCCGGAGACAGGATACACCGGGGAGCTGTTTTTT. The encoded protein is CASSPETGYTGELFF.

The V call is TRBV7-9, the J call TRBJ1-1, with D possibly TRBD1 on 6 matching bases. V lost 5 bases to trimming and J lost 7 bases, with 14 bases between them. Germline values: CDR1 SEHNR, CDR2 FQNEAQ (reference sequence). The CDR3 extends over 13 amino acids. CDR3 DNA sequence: TGTGCCAGCAGCCAAACAGGGACCGGTGAAGCTTTCTTT. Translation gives CASSQTGTGEAFF.

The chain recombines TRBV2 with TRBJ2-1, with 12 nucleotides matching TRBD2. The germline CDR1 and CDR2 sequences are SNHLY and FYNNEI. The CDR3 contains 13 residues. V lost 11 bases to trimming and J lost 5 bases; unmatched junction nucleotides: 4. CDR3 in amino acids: CAGRTSGDNEQFF. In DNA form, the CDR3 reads TGTGCCGGCCGGACTAGCGGGGACAATGAGCAGTTCTTC. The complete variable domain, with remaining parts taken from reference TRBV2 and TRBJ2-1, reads EPEVTQTPSHQVTQMGQEVILRCVPISNHLYFYWYRQILGQKVEFLVSFYNNEISEKSEIFDDQFSVERPDGSNFTLKIRSTKLEDSAMYFCAGRTSGDNEQFFGPGTRLTVL.

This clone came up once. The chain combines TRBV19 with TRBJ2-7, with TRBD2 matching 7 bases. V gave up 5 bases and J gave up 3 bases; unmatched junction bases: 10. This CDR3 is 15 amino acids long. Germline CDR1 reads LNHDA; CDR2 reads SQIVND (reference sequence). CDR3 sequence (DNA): TGTGCCAGTAGTCCCTCCCGCGGGGGTAACTACGAGCAGTACTTC. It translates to CASSPSRGGNYEQYF.

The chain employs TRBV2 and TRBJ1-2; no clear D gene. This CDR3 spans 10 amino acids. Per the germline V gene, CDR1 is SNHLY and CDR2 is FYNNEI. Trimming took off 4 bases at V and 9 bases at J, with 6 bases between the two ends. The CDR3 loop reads CASSGLSYTF. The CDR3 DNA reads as TGTGCCAGCAGTGGTTTAAGCTACACCTTC.

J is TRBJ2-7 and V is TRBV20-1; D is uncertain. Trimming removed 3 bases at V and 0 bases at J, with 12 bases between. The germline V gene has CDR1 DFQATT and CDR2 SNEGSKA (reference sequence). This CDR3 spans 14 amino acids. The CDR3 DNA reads TGCAGTGCTAGTAACCGAGCCGCCTCCTACGAGCAGTACTTC. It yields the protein CSASNRAASYEQYF.

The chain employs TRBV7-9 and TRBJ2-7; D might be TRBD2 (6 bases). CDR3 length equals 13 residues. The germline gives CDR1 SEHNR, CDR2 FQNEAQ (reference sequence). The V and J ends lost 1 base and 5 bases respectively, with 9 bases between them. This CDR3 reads CASSLGGLNEQYF. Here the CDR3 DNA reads TGTGCCAGCAGCTTAGGGGGACTTAACGAGCAGTACTTC.

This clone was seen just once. The CDR3 coding sequence is TGTGCCAGCAGCCAAAATGACAGGAATGAAAAACTGTTTTTT. Translated, it gives CASSQNDRNEKLFF. The chain employs TRBV3-1 (or the pseudogene TRBV3-2) and TRBJ1-4; TRBD1 is a possible D gene (6 bases). Germline V gives CDR1 LGHDT, CDR2 YNNKEL (reference sequence). V was pared by 2 bases and J by 5 bases, with 9 bases between. The length of the CDR3 is 14 residues.

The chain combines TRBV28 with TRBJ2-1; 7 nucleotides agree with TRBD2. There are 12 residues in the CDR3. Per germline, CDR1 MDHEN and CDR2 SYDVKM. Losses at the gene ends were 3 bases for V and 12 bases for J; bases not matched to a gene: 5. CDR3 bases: TGTGCCAGCAGTTTCGCGGGAGTGGCGCAGTTCTTC. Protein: CASSFAGVAQFF.

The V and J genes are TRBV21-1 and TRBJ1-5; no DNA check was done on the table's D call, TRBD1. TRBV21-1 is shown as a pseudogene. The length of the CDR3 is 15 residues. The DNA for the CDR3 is TGTGCCAGCAGCAAATCAGGGACAGTCAATCAGCCCCAGCATTTT. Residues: CASSKSGTVNQPQHF.

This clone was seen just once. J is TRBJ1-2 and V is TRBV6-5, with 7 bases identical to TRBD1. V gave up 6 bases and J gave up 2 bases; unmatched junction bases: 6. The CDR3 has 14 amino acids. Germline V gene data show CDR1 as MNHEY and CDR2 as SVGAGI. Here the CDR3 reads CASSPDRENYGYTF. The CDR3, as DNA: TGTGCCAGCAGCCCCGACAGGGAGAACTATGGCTACACCTTC.

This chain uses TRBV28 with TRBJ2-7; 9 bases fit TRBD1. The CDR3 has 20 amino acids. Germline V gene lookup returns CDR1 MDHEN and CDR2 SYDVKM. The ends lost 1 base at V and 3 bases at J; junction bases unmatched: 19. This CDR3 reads CASSLLGFSGTGPLSYEQYF. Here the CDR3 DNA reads TGTGCCAGCAGTTTATTAGGTTTTTCAGGGACAGGGCCCCTGAGCTACGAGCAGTACTTC. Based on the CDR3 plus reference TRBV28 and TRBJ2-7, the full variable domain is DVKVTQSSRYLVKRTGEKVFLECVQDMDHENMFWYRQDPGLGLRLIYFSYDVKMKEKGDIPEGYSVSREKKERFSLILESASTNQTSMYLCASSLLGFSGTGPLSYEQYFGPGTRLTVT.

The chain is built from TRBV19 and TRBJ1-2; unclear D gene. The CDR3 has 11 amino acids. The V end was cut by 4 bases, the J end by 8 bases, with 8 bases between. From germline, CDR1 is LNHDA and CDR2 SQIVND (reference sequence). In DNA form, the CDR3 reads TGTGCCAGTAGTACTCTAGTGGGCTACACCTTC. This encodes CASSTLVGYTF. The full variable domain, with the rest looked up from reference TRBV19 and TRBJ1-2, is DGGITQSPKYLFRKEGQNVTLSCEQNLNHDAMYWYRQDPGQGLRLIYYSQIVNDFQKGDIAEGYSVSREKKESFPLTVTSAQKNPTAFYLCASSTLVGYTFGSGTRLTVV.

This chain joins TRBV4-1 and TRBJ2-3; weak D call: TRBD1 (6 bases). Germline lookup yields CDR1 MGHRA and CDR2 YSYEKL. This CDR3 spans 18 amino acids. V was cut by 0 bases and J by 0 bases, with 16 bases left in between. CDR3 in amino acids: CASSQDLQGWVSTDTQYF. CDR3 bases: TGCGCCAGCAGCCAAGATTTACAGGGTTGGGTGAGCACAGATACGCAGTATTTT.

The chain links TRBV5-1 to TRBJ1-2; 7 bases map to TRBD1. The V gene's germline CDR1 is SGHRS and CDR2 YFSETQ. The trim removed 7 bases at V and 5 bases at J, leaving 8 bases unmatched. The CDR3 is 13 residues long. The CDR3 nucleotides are TGCGCCAGCCACCCCGGGACAGCGTATGGCTACACCTTC. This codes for CASHPGTAYGYTF.

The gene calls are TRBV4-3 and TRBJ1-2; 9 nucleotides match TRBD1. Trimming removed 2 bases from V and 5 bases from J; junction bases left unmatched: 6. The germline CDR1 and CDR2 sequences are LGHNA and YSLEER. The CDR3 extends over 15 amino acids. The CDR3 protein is CASSQNTGGYYGYTF. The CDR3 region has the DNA TGCGCCAGCAGCCAAAACACAGGGGGCTATTATGGCTACACCTTC.

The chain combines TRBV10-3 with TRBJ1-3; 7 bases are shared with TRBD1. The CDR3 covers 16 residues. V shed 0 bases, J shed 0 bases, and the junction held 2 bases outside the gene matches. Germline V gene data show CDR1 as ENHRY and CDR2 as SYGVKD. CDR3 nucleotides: TGTGCCATCAGTGAGTCCGGGACAGTCTCTGGAAACACCATATATTTT. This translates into CAISESGTVSGNTIYF.

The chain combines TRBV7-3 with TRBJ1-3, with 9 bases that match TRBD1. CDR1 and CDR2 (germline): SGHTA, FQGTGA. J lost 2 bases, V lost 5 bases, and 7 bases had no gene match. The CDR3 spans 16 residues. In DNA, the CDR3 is TGTGCCAGCAGCCAAATGGGACAGGGAACTGGAAACACCATATATTTT. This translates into CASSQMGQGTGNTIYF.

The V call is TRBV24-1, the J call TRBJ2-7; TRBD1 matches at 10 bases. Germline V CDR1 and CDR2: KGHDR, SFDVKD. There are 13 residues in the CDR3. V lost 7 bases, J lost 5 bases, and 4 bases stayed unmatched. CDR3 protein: CATRATGGNEQYF. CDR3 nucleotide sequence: TGTGCCACCAGGGCGACAGGGGGCAACGAGCAGTACTTC.

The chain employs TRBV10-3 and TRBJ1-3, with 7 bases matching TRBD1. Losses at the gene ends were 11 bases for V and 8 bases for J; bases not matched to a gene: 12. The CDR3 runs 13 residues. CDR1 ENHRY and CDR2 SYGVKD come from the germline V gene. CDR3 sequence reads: CAVRQGSRDTIYF. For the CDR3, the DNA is TGTGCCGTCCGACAGGGCTCAAGGGACACCATATATTTT.